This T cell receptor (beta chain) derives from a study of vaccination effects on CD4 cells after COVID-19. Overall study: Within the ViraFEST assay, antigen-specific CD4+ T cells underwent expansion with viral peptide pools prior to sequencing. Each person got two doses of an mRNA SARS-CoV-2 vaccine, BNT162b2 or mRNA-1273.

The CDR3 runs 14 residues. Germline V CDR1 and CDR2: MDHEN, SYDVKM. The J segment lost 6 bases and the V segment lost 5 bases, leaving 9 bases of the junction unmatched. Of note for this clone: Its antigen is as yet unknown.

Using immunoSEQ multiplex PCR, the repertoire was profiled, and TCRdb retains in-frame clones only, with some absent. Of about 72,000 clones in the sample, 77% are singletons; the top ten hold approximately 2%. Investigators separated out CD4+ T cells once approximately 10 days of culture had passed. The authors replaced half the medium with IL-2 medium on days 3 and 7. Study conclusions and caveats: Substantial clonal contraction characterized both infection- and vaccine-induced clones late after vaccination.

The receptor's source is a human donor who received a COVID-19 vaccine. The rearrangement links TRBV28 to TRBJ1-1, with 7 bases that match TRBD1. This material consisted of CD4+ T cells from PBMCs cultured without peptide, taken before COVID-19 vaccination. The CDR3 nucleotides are TGTGCCAGCAGTCGCCAGACAGGGAGGCCTGAAGCTTTCTTT. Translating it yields CASSRQTGRPEAFF.